These 12 T cell receptor beta chains originate from one sample sequenced in a study of CD8 T cells in Susac syndrome. About 0.45 to 1 ug RNA was reverse transcribed with random hexamers. TCRdb reprocessed the immunoSEQ multiplex PCR reads with MiXCR, giving one entry per CDR3 protein. The repertoire includes roughly 80,000 distinct CDR3 sequences, approximately 94% of them detected once, and about 0.27% sits in the top ten. Sequencing input: CD8+ T cells from PBMCs. The receptors shown here come from a human donor in good health.

This chain connects TRBV4-1 to TRBJ2-1, with D possibly being TRBD1 or TRBD2 (7 bases each). The CDR3 contains 15 residues. The V gene's germline CDR1 is MGHRA and CDR2 YSYEKL. Trimming stripped 1 base from V and 4 bases from J, with 11 bases between. CDR3 sequence reads: CASSQGGGQYNEQFF. The DNA of the CDR3 is TGCGCCAGCAGCCAAGGCGGGGGACAGTACAATGAGCAGTTCTTC.

Only one count was recorded for this clonotype. The rearrangement links TRBV15 to TRBJ2-3; 8 nucleotides agree with TRBD2. Trimming took 3 bases from V and 2 from J; bases not matched to a gene: 4. Germline V gene data show CDR1 as LNHNV and CDR2 as YYDKDF (reference sequence). The CDR3 spans 15 residues. CDR3 in DNA: TGTGCCACCAGCAGTACTAGCGGTAACACAGATACGCAGTATTTT. As protein: CATSSTSGNTDTQYF.

This clonotype has more than one count but fewer than ten. The rearrangement links TRBV6-4 to TRBJ2-1; TRBD2 aligns across 8 bases. The CDR3 has 15 amino acids. Germline loops: CDR1 MRHNA, CDR2 SNTAGT. With 3 bases clipped from V and 1 base from J, the junction kept 2 bases outside the gene matches. CDR3 sequence reads: CASSEGGGSYNEQFF. CDR3 bases: TGTGCCAGCAGTGAGGGCGGGGGGTCCTACAATGAGCAGTTCTTC.

In DNA form, the CDR3 reads TGTGCCACACTAGCGGGGAATGAGCAGTTCTTC. Its translation: CATLAGNEQFF. This chain uses TRBV6-6 with TRBJ2-1; 10 nucleotides align to TRBD2. The CDR3 has 11 amino acids. With 10 bases clipped from V and 7 bases from J, the junction kept 1 base outside the gene matches. The germline V gene has CDR1 MNHNY and CDR2 SVGAGI (reference sequence).

Here the CDR3 DNA reads TGTGCCAGCAGTTACTCAGGACAGGGGGCAATGGGTGGCTACACCTTC. Encoded protein: CASSYSGQGAMGGYTF. The chain is built from TRBV6-5 and TRBJ1-2; 11 bases line up with TRBD1. The CDR3 runs to 16 residues. V trimming: 0 bases; J trimming: 7 bases; junction bases outside the gene matches: 7. Germline CDR1 reads MNHEY; CDR2 reads SVGAGI.

This sequence joins TRBV13 and TRBJ2-7, with 9 bases aligning to TRBD1. The germline CDR1 and CDR2 sequences are PRHDT and FYEKMQ (reference sequence). The CDR3 sequence is 18 residues long. The ends lost 10 bases at V and 6 bases at J; junction bases unmatched: 25. CDR3: CAINGVPAGTGCIGEQYV. CDR3 coding DNA: TGTGCCATCAACGGGGTCCCAGCCGGGACAGGGTGCATAGGCGAGCAGTACGTC.

The chain is built from TRBV20-1 and TRBJ2-5, with a tentative D call TRBD2 (5 bases). The CDR3 totals 14 residues. Germline assignment: CDR1 DFQATT and CDR2 SNEGSKA (reference sequence). Trimming pared 0 bases from V and 2 bases from J, leaving 10 bases between. CDR3 nucleotide sequence: TGCAGTGCTAGAGATCAGTGGAGGCAAGAGACCCAGTACTTC. This sequence encodes CSARDQWRQETQYF.

The gene calls are TRBV24-1 and TRBJ1-1; no definite D call. The CDR3 covers 11 residues. CDR1 KGHDR and CDR2 SFDVKD come from the germline V gene. V was pared by 6 bases and J by 7 bases, with 8 bases between. In nucleotides, the CDR3 is TGTGCCACCAGTTTCAGAAATGAAGCTTTCTTT. It encodes CATSFRNEAFF.

The chain combines TRBV5-4 with TRBJ1-1; TRBD1 matches 8 bases. V lost 3 bases to trimming and J lost 11 bases; unmatched junction nucleotides: 12. Germline CDR1 and CDR2: SGHNT and YYREEE (reference sequence). This CDR3 region has 14 residues. The CDR3 sequence is CASSSKQGEVCAFF. The CDR3 DNA reads as TGTGCCAGCAGCTCGAAACAGGGGGAAGTGTGCGCTTTCTTT.

The V call is TRBV27, the J call TRBJ2-5; 11 bases fit TRBD2. V was clipped by 2 bases and J by 4 bases; unmatched bases: 0. CDR1 is MNHEY, CDR2 SMNVEV, per germline (reference sequence). CDR3 length equals 14 residues. The CDR3 coding sequence is TGTGCCAGCAGTTTACTAGCGGGAGGAGAGACCCAGTACTTC. This gives the protein CASSLLAGGETQYF.

The rearrangement uses TRBV7-9 and TRBJ2-7, with 9 bases fitting TRBD1. The junction had 2 bases not matched to a gene; V was cut back by 3 bases and J by 2 bases. CDR3 length: 14 amino acids. Germline CDR1 is SEHNR and CDR2 is FQNEAQ (reference sequence). The CDR3 coding sequence is TGTGCCAGCAGCTTGGGGACAGGGACCTACGAGCAGTACTTC. The encoded protein is CASSLGTGTYEQYF.

The J gene is TRBJ2-1, the V gene TRBV20-1; TRBD1 or TRBD2 may be the D gene (5 bases each). Trimming pared 1 base from V and 10 bases from J, leaving 20 bases between. Germline CDR1 is DFQATT and CDR2 is SNEGSKA (reference sequence). CDR3 length: 15 residues. CDR3 sequence (DNA): TGCAGTGCTAGAGCCCCGGGACCTCACCCCGTGGAGCAGTTCTTC. Translating it yields CSARAPGPHPVEQFF.